This TCR beta chain was recovered during a study of identical twins. Study-level results: Among beta out-of-frame sequences, excess sharing between twins appeared weaker. Reduced insertions were recorded for abundant cord blood beta clonotypes, with no such pattern in memory repertoires.

A universal primer site came from template switching; cDNA carried unique molecular identifiers. In TCRdb, the 5' RACE reads were re-called with MiXCR into one record per CDR3 protein. This table holds 250,000 or so distinct CDR3 sequences, roughly 13% found once. About this clonotype itself: What it binds is unknown.

Healthy Caucasians alone served as donors. Germline V CDR1 and CDR2: LGHNA, YNFKEQ. The CDR3 extends over 14 amino acids. Trimming left V 10 bases short and J 3 bases short, with 17 bases between. In addition, the sample was reused for a study of yellow fever vaccine responses in identical twins.

This TCR came from a woman aged 18-29 years in good health. The sequenced material came from memory (CD45RO+) T cells sorted from blood. V gene TRBV4-2 combines with J gene TRBJ2-3; D possibly corresponds to TRBD1 (6 bases). The CDR3 nucleotides read TGTGCCACCAAGCCAGGGCAGGGGACAGATACGCAGTATTTT. This translates into CATKPGQGTDTQYF.